The rows below give T cell receptor beta chains drawn from one sample of a study of blood T cell repertoires in COVID-19. Data came from immunoSEQ multiplex PCR; TCRdb stores just in-frame clones and leaves some out. This sample has about 110,000 clones; 65% to 80% occur once, and the top ten carry more than 0.65%. Sequenced material: peripheral blood. The receptors here all came from a human donor with acute or convalescent COVID-19. The donor label of this sample is uncertain. The CDR3 runs from the conserved cysteine through the conserved F or W. The D gene is left open where the match is weak. Not all rows give a size; the values are once, few, many and, for expanded clones, a class.

J	D	size	V	DNA	CDR3
TRBJ2-7	NA	NA	TRBV19	TGTGCCAGTAGTCCAGGGGTGACTGGCGAGCAGTACTTC	CASSPGVTGEQYF
TRBJ1-2	NA	NA	TRBV24-1	TGTGCCACCAGTGATTCGGCCCGGGGATCAAAGGGCTACACCTTC	CATSDSARGSKGYTF
TRBJ1-1	NA	NA	TRBV28	TGTGCCAGCAGTTTATCCCCCGGGGTAGGCACTGAAGCTTTCTTT	CASSLSPGVGTEAFF
TRBJ1-2	NA	NA	TRBV5-1	TGCGCCAGCAGCGTGGACAGCAACTATGGCTACACCTTC	CASSVDSNYGYTF
TRBJ2-5	TRBD2	few	TRBV6-5	TGTGCCAGCAGGCGGGGGGGGGAAGAGACCCAGTACTTC	CASRRGGEETQYF
TRBJ2-1	NA	few	TRBV29-1	TGCAGCGTTGAAGATCGAGGTGAGCAGTTCTTC	CSVEDRGEQFF
TRBJ2-3	TRBD1	NA	TRBV19	TGTGCCAGTAGCTCGGGGGGGGACAGGGGTGGCACAGATACGCAGTATTTT	CASSSGGDRGGTDTQYF
TRBJ1-1	NA	few	TRBV20-1	TGCAGTGCTAGAGATCCAATTGAAGCTTTCTTT	CSARDPIEAFF
TRBJ1-5	TRBD1	few	TRBV24-1	TGTGCCATCCGCGGACAGGGAGGCGATCAGCCCCAGCATTTT	CAIRGQGGDQPQHF
TRBJ1-2	TRBD1	NA	TRBV29-1	TGCAGCGTCGAAGGACAGGGGGCGCAGGGCTACACCTTC	CSVEGQGAQGYTF
TRBJ2-3	NA	NA	TRBV5-8	TGTGCCAGCAGCGGGGTTCGGGTAGGGGGAGAGGATACGCAGTATTTT	CASSGVRVGGEDTQYF
TRBJ1-2	TRBD1	NA	TRBV29-1	TGCAGCGTTGAAGATTGGCGACAGGGAAATAACTATGGCTACACCTTC	CSVEDWRQGNNYGYTF
TRBJ2-3	TRBD1	NA	TRBV5-1	TGCGCCAGCAGCTTCCTCCGGGACAGTGGCACAGATACGCAGTATTTT	CASSFLRDSGTDTQYF
TRBJ2-5	NA	NA	TRBV5-1	TGCGCCAGCAGCCCGGGACTTCCGTACCAAGAGACCCAGTACTTC	CASSPGLPYQETQYF
TRBJ1-4	TRBD1	NA	TRBV7-9	TGTGCCAGCAGCTTAGATGAACAGGGGGCAACTAATGAAAAACTGTTTTTT	CASSLDEQGATNEKLFF
TRBJ2-3	TRBD1	NA	TRBV28	TGTGCCAGCAGTTTCGGTAAACCCGGACAGGGAGTTGGTACGCAGTATTTT	CASSFGKPGQGVGTQYF
TRBJ1-2	NA	NA	TRBV18	TGTGCCAGCTCACCGGACAGTAAAGTAGATGGCTACACCTTC	CASSPDSKVDGYTF
TRBJ2-5	TRBD1	NA	TRBV3-1/TRBV3-2	TGTGCCAGCAGCCAAGATAAGTGGGGACAGGGGGAAGAGACCCAGTACTTC	CASSQDKWGQGEETQYF
TRBJ1-2	NA	NA	TRBV28	TGTGCCAGCAGCGACAGCCCCTATGGCTACACCTTC	CASSDSPYGYTF
TRBJ2-3	TRBD1	NA	TRBV27	TGTGCCAGCAGTCCCACCTTTGGACAGGGGGCCTACGCAGATACGCAGTATTTT	CASSPTFGQGAYADTQYF
TRBJ2-5	TRBD2	NA	TRBV7-9	TGTGCCAGCAGCCTAGCGGGGGGGCCGGTGGAGACCCAGTACTTC	CASSLAGGPVETQYF
TRBJ2-3	NA	once	TRBV18	TGTGCCAGCTCACGTAGTTCCGGCACAGATACGCAGTATTTT	CASSRSSGTDTQYF
TRBJ2-1	TRBD2	NA	TRBV7-8	TGTGCCAGCAGCGTACTAGCGGGGGGAATTAATGAGCAGTTCTTC	CASSVLAGGINEQFF
TRBJ2-1	TRBD1	NA	TRBV29-1	TGCAGCGTGCAGGCAGGGACAGGAGGCAATGAGCAGTTCTTC	CSVQAGTGGNEQFF
TRBJ2-5	NA	NA	TRBV2	TGTGCCAGCAAGGCCGAGCAGGGGAAGGAGACCCAGTACTTC	CASKAEQGKETQYF
TRBJ1-6	TRBD1	NA	TRBV2	TGTGCCAGCCGTGTGCTGCAGGGGGCGAATTCACCCCTCCACTTT	CASRVLQGANSPLHF
TRBJ1-2	NA	NA	TRBV2	TGTGCCAGCAGTGGAGAGGGCCCTTGGAACGGCTACACCTTC	CASSGEGPWNGYTF
TRBJ1-4	NA	NA	TRBV14	TGTGCCAGCAGCCCCGAGGGCCTAAGGGAAAAACTGTTTTTT	CASSPEGLREKLFF
TRBJ2-1	NA	NA	TRBV19	TGTGCCAGTAGTATTCAGGGGGGATACAATGAGCAGTTCTTC	CASSIQGGYNEQFF
TRBJ2-7	TRBD2	NA	TRBV7-3	TGTGCCAGCAGCCCCAGGAGCGGGGGATACGAGCAGTACTTC	CASSPRSGGYEQYF
TRBJ2-2	TRBD2	NA	TRBV18	TGTGCCAGCTCACCACGCGGGGGTCGGCGAAACACCGGGGAGCTGTTTTTT	CASSPRGGRRNTGELFF
TRBJ2-1	TRBD1	NA	TRBV29-1	TGCAGCGCCCGCCACTGGGGGGGACAGGGGAGGATAGGACAGTTCTTC	CSARHWGGQGRIGQFF
TRBJ1-6	TRBD1	NA	TRBV6-5	TGTGCCAGCAGTTACTCGATGTTCAGGGGGCTTTCACCCCTCCACTTT	CASSYSMFRGLSPLHF
TRBJ1-5	NA	NA	TRBV10-2	TGCGCCAGCAGTCTCGGACACAACAATCAGCCCCAGCATTTT	CASSLGHNNQPQHF
TRBJ2-5	TRBD2	NA	TRBV6-6	TGTGCCAGCAGTTTATCGGGAGGGATGGGAGAGACCCAGTACTTC	CASSLSGGMGETQYF
TRBJ1-2	NA	few	TRBV5-1	TGCGCCAGCAGCTTGGACAGGGAATATGGCTACACCTTC	CASSLDREYGYTF
TRBJ1-4	TRBD1	NA	TRBV6-5	TGTGCCAGCAGCGACACGACAGGGAGTTACGAAAAACTGTTTTTT	CASSDTTGSYEKLFF
TRBJ2-2	NA	NA	TRBV14	TGTGCCAGCAGCCAAGAACTTGGGAACACCGGGGAGCTGTTTTTT	CASSQELGNTGELFF
TRBJ1-1	TRBD1	once	TRBV7-9	TGTGCCAGCAGAAAGGACAGGGCGAACACTGAAGCTTTCTTT	CASRKDRANTEAFF
TRBJ1-4	NA	few	TRBV2	TGTGCCAGCAGATCGTCAGGGGTTGGAGGAAATGAAAAACTGTTTTTT	CASRSSGVGGNEKLFF
TRBJ2-1	TRBD2	NA	TRBV28	TGTGCCAGCAGTTTTTCTAGCGGGGGCCAAAATGAGCAGTTCTTC	CASSFSSGGQNEQFF
TRBJ1-5	TRBD1	NA	TRBV20-1	TGCAGTGCTAGTCAAGGACAGGGTAGACAGCCCCAGCATTTT	CSASQGQGRQPQHF
TRBJ1-1	NA	NA	TRBV11-2	TGTGCCAGCAGCTTAGCGGGATCTGAAGCTTTCTTT	CASSLAGSEAFF
TRBJ2-3	NA	few	TRBV19	TGTGCCAGTACCCCTGGGGGGGGCCTCTCAAAGCAGTATTTT	CASTPGGGLSKQYF
TRBJ1-2	TRBD1	few	TRBV5-4	TGTGCCAGCAGCGTCCCGGGACAGGGGGGCTTCTACACCTTC	CASSVPGQGGFYTF
TRBJ1-4	NA	NA	TRBV4-2	TGTGCCAGCAGCCAACTACGCGGGCCCACAGAAAAACTGTTTTTT	CASSQLRGPTEKLFF
TRBJ2-5	NA	NA	TRBV7-2	TGTGCCAGCAGCTTAAGGAGACAAGAGACCCAGTACTTC	CASSLRRQETQYF
TRBJ2-3	NA	NA	TRBV19	TGTGCCAGTAGTACCAAGTGGCCGACAGATACGCAGTATTTT	CASSTKWPTDTQYF